The present T cell receptor (beta chain) was sequenced within a study of T cell changes during pregnancy in multiple sclerosis (dated by TCRdb to the late 2010s). Turning to the overall study: The study looked at changes in the T cell repertoire across pregnancy in women with multiple sclerosis.

Note on this clone: Its antigen is unknown. Base-call qualities are not available, and no considerably larger clone is one nucleotide away.

The library relied on the immunoSEQ multiplex PCR assay. TCRdb took over this immuneACCESS table, retaining in-frame rearrangements with V and J assigned. Such tables are incomplete; in checked studies, under half of the missing clones stem from an unresolved V gene, and the remainder is unexplained. This sample has roughly 93,000 clones in its table, and around 94% of those were observed once. The ten largest clones capture 2% to 2.5% of the sample. V gives up 5 bases and J gives up 1 base, and the segment between their germline ends measures 16 bases. The germline V gene encodes CDR1 SEHNR and CDR2 FQNEAQ (reference sequence). Including the terminal cysteine and phenylalanine, the CDR3 comprises 16 residues. Just the 48-base CDR3 DNA is kept, in frame starting at base 1.

Sequenced material: peripheral blood, taken after pregnancy. The receptor was derived from a female donor with multiple sclerosis, enrolled in a pregnancy study. The chain couples TRBV7-9 to TRBJ2-3; the D segment could be TRBD2, given 5 matching bases. The DNA is TGTGCCAGCAGCGCAAAGTCGGGGTTGGGCACAGATACGCAGTATTTT. It translates to CASSAKSGLGTDTQYF.